The rows below give T cell receptor beta chains drawn from one sample of a study of T cell repertoires in cytomegalovirus infection. TCRdb used MiXCR to reprocess the reads, holding one entry per CDR3 protein. The sample records hundreds of thousands of distinct CDR3 sequences, 20% to 30% being singletons. Sequencing was done on a sample of CD8+ T cells from PBMCs. All receptors derive from a human donor in good health (CMV status not recorded). Some clones in this sample may be carry-over from other donors' samples. The CDR3 runs from the conserved cysteine through the conserved F or W. A D gene is named only where the DNA matches it firmly. Not all rows give a size; the values are once, few, many and, for expanded clones, a class.

d_call	clone_size	v_call	j_call	cdr3_aa	cdr3_nt
NA	NA	TRBV5-6	TRBJ1-6	CASSSYLDPLHF	TGTGCCAGCAGCTCTTACTTGGATCCCCTCCACTTT
NA	NA	TRBV9	TRBJ2-1	CASSVAADPAYNEQFF	TGTGCCAGCAGCGTAGCCGCGGATCCCGCTTACAATGAGCAGTTCTTC
NA	NA	TRBV29-1	TRBJ2-5	CSVDGQRGETQYF	TGCAGCGTTGATGGACAGAGAGGGGAGACCCAGTACTTC
NA	NA	TRBV19	TRBJ2-1	CASSADIDAWRWQFF	TGTGCCAGTAGTGCAGACATCGACGCTTGGCGGTGGCAGTTCTTC
NA	NA	TRBV6-5	TRBJ1-1	CASSSNGLDAFF	TGTGCCAGCAGTTCGAATGGGTTGGATGCTTTCTTT
NA	few	TRBV6-5	TRBJ2-2	CASQLANTGELFF	TGTGCCAGCCAACTCGCGAACACCGGGGAGCTGTTTTTT
NA	many	TRBV7-6	TRBJ1-1	CASSQNFGGVSEAFF	TGTGCCAGCAGCCAAAATTTCGGGGGCGTCTCTGAAGCTTTCTTT
NA	few	TRBV3-1	TRBJ2-1	CASSHATGTNEQFF	TGTGCCAGCAGCCATGCAACCGGGACGAATGAGCAGTTCTTC
NA	many	TRBV28	TRBJ1-2	CASLLTGINYGYTF	TGTGCCAGCCTCCTGACAGGAATTAACTATGGCTACACCTTC
NA	NA	TRBV29-1	TRBJ2-1	CSVEEGKDYNEQFF	TGCAGCGTCGAAGAGGGGAAAGACTACAATGAGCAGTTCTTC
NA	many	TRBV25-1	TRBJ1-2	CASSEYVDYGYTF	TGTGCCAGCAGTGAATATGTGGACTATGGCTACACCTTC
NA	few	TRBV6-5	TRBJ1-1	CASGENTEAFF	TGTGCCAGCGGCGAGAACACTGAAGCTTTCTTT
NA	few	TRBV20-1	TRBJ2-2	CSARDTPKGTGELFF	TGCAGTGCTAGAGATACCCCGAAAGGCACCGGGGAGCTGTTTTTT
TRBD1	NA	TRBV7-9	TRBJ2-7	CASSLTKTGDRGIYEQYF	TGTGCCAGCAGCTTAACCAAAACAGGTGACAGGGGTATCTACGAGCAGTACTTC
NA	NA	TRBV5-1	TRBJ1-1	CASSLGGMYTEAFF	TGCGCCAGCAGCTTGGGGGGGATGTACACTGAAGCTTTCTTT
NA	few	TRBV9	TRBJ2-6	CASSVTKTAGANVLTF	TGTGCCAGCAGCGTGACTAAAACGGCTGGGGCCAACGTCCTGACTTTC
NA	many	TRBV12-3/TRBV12-4	TRBJ1-5	CASSLAGGNQPQHF	TGTGCCAGCAGTTTAGCGGGCGGGAATCAGCCCCAGCATTTT
NA	many	TRBV7-2	TRBJ2-2	CASLGNTGELFF	TGTGCCAGCCTTGGGAACACCGGGGAGCTGTTTTTT
NA	many	TRBV6-5	TRBJ2-3	CASSTFDGSTDTQYF	TGTGCCAGCAGTACCTTTGATGGGAGCACAGATACGCAGTATTTT
NA	many	TRBV12-3/TRBV12-4	TRBJ1-6	CASSLEGRGLLNSPLHF	TGTGCCAGCAGTTTAGAGGGCAGGGGCCTGCTTAATTCACCCCTCCACTTT
NA	NA	TRBV27	TRBJ2-2	CASRLGRNTGELFF	TGTGCCAGCAGGTTAGGGCGGAACACCGGGGAGCTGTTTTTT
NA	many	TRBV7-2	TRBJ1-3	CASSLNVALSGNTIYF	TGTGCCAGCAGCTTAAATGTCGCGCTCTCTGGAAACACCATATATTTT
TRBD2	NA	TRBV28	TRBJ2-1	CASSLWAGGLYNEQFF	TGTGCCAGCAGTTTATGGGCGGGGGGGCTCTACAATGAGCAGTTCTTC
NA	NA	TRBV27	TRBJ1-5	CASSTNRVGNQPQHF	TGTGCCAGCAGTACAAACAGGGTCGGGAATCAGCCCCAGCATTTT
TRBD2	few	TRBV28	TRBJ2-1	CASSPPFGLAGTPSVNEQFF	TGTGCCAGCAGTCCGCCCTTTGGGCTAGCGGGGACCCCCAGCGTGAATGAGCAGTTCTTC
NA	many	TRBV12-5	TRBJ1-1	CASGASGGTANTEAFF	TGTGCTAGTGGTGCCTCGGGGGGGACCGCGAACACTGAAGCTTTCTTT
NA	many	TRBV7-9	TRBJ2-7	CASSTGDGYEQYF	TGTGCCAGCAGCACCGGGGACGGTTACGAGCAGTACTTC
NA	NA	TRBV4-1	TRBJ2-4	CASSQTSPKNIQYF	TGCGCCAGCAGCCAAACAAGCCCGAAGAACATTCAGTACTTC
NA	NA	TRBV7-9	TRBJ1-2	CASSISGQNYGYTF	TGTGCCAGCAGCATATCGGGCCAGAACTATGGCTACACCTTC
NA	few	TRBV20-1	TRBJ2-2	CSARDQDTGELFF	TGCAGTGCTAGAGATCAGGACACCGGGGAGCTGTTTTTT
NA	NA	TRBV7-6	TRBJ2-5	CASSGEQAGETQYF	TGTGCCAGCAGCGGAGAGCAGGCGGGAGAGACCCAGTACTTC
TRBD1	NA	TRBV20-1	TRBJ2-3	CSALRGLPDGTDTQYF	TGCAGTGCCCTAAGGGGGCTTCCCGATGGCACAGATACGCAGTATTTT
TRBD2	NA	TRBV2	TRBJ2-1	CASSEGLAGGVYEQFF	TGTGCCAGCAGTGAAGGGCTAGCGGGGGGGGTCTATGAGCAGTTCTTC
NA	many	TRBV7-8	TRBJ2-7	CASSSTTQYF	TGTGCCAGCAGCTCTACCACGCAGTACTTC
NA	NA	TRBV6-2/TRBV6-3	TRBJ2-5	CASCAANEETQYF	TGTGCCAGCTGCGCGGCTAACGAGGAGACCCAGTACTTC
NA	many	TRBV7-2	TRBJ2-5	CASSLRLVYQKETQYF	TGTGCCAGCAGCCTACGACTAGTTTACCAAAAAGAGACCCAGTACTTC
NA	many	TRBV6-5	TRBJ1-1	CASSREVGEAFF	TGTGCCAGCAGTAGGGAAGTCGGTGAAGCTTTCTTT
NA	few	TRBV7-9	TRBJ1-5	CASSASQVEQPQHF	TGTGCCAGCAGCGCCTCACAGGTAGAACAGCCCCAGCATTTT
NA	NA	TRBV6-1	TRBJ2-1	CASSISGAQSYNEQFF	TGTGCCAGCAGTATTTCGGGAGCCCAATCCTACAATGAGCAGTTCTTC
NA	few	TRBV12-3/TRBV12-4	TRBJ1-1	CASLEGNTEAFF	TGTGCCAGTCTCGAGGGGAACACTGAAGCTTTCTTT
TRBD1	NA	TRBV10-3	TRBJ2-1	CAIKDREYNEQFF	TGTGCCATAAAGGACAGGGAATACAATGAGCAGTTCTTC
NA	few	TRBV6-5	TRBJ2-1	CASSYSGTTYNEQFF	TGTGCCAGCAGTTACTCGGGCACTACCTACAATGAGCAGTTCTTC
TRBD2	NA	TRBV19	TRBJ2-7	CASSIYGTSVFYEQYF	TGTGCCAGTAGTATCTATGGGACTAGCGTTTTCTACGAGCAGTACTTC
TRBD1	few	TRBV5-1	TRBJ2-4	CASSFTGQGPTAKNIQYF	TGCGCCAGCAGCTTCACGGGACAGGGACCTACAGCGAAAAACATTCAGTACTTC
NA	many	TRBV7-9	TRBJ1-2	CASSSPSLARRDYGYTF	TGTGCCAGCAGCTCCCCCTCCCTAGCTAGGCGGGACTATGGCTACACCTTC
NA	NA	TRBV6-1	TRBJ2-3	CVSSEAIRTDTQYF	TGTGTCAGCAGTGAAGCGATCCGCACAGATACGCAGTATTTT
TRBD1	NA	TRBV2	TRBJ2-7	CASSDVDRTYEQYF	TGTGCCAGCAGTGACGTGGACAGGACCTACGAGCAGTACTTC
NA	many	TRBV7-9	TRBJ1-1	CASSKFSGGAFF	TGTGCCAGCTCCAAGTTTAGTGGGGGAGCTTTCTTT
NA	NA	TRBV18	TRBJ1-1	CASSPPQQRTDTEAFF	TGTGCCAGCTCACCACCGCAGCAGAGAACGGACACTGAAGCTTTCTTT
NA	few	TRBV5-4	TRBJ2-3	CASSLGYTITDTQYF	TGTGCCAGCAGCTTAGGGTACACAATCACAGATACGCAGTATTTT
TRBD2	NA	TRBV6-5	TRBJ2-2	CASSYSLAGGTGELFF	TGTGCCAGCAGTTACTCACTAGCGGGGGGGACCGGGGAGCTGTTTTTT
NA	NA	TRBV5-3	TRBJ1-1	CASNSTAEAFF	TGTGCCAGCAACTCCACGGCTGAAGCTTTCTTT
NA	NA	TRBV19	TRBJ2-1	CASSISGAWNEQFF	TGTGCCAGTAGTATTTCAGGGGCTTGGAATGAGCAGTTCTTC